A single sample is the source of the 23 T cell receptor beta chains below, sequenced in a study of blood T cell repertoires in COVID-19. Profiled with immunoSEQ multiplex PCR; TCRdb holds only in-frame clones, not every one. The sample yields approximately 300,000 clones, approximately 87% seen once. The specimen sequenced was PBMCs or T cells enriched from blood (not recorded which). The receptor set was obtained from a woman in her twenties or thirties who had recovered from COVID-19.

The rearrangement uses TRBV15 and TRBJ1-6; TRBD1 is a possible D gene (5 bases). The V and J ends lost 5 bases and 2 bases respectively, with 16 bases between them. CDR1 and CDR2 (germline): LNHNV, YYDKDF (reference sequence). The CDR3 contains 17 residues. The CDR3 sequence is CATSVRQSGPYNSPLHF. CDR3 sequence (DNA): TGTGCCACCAGCGTTCGACAATCAGGGCCCTATAATTCACCCCTCCACTTT. The full variable domain, its missing parts supplied by reference TRBV15 and TRBJ1-6, is DAMVIQNPRYQVTQFGKPVTLSCSQTLNHNVMYWYQQKSSQAPKLLFHYYDKDFNNEADTPDNFQSRRPNTSFCFLDIRSPGLGDTAMYLCATSVRQSGPYNSPLHFGNGTRLTVT.

The chain is built from TRBV11-2 and TRBJ2-3; TRBD2 matches at 7 bases. In germline, CDR1 is SGHAT, CDR2 FQNNGV. This CDR3 contains 12 residues. J gave up 12 bases and V 2 bases, and 5 bases lay outside the gene matches. The CDR3 sequence: CASSLTRLAQYF. The DNA of the CDR3 is TGTGCCAGCAGCTTAACGAGACTAGCTCAGTATTTT.

The chain couples TRBV6-1 to TRBJ1-2; maybe TRBD1 (5 bases). Germline V gene lookup returns CDR1 MNHNS and CDR2 SASEGT. V was trimmed by 1 base and J by 8 bases, leaving 11 bases between them. The CDR3 runs to 13 residues. Here the CDR3 DNA reads TGTGCCAGCAGTGAAGTTACAGGAGACGGCTACACCTTC. Protein sequence: CASSEVTGDGYTF.

This sequence joins TRBV4-1 and TRBJ1-1; no clear D gene. Trimming took off 1 base at V and 4 bases at J, with 10 bases between the two ends. In germline, CDR1 is MGHRA, CDR2 YSYEKL. The CDR3 runs 14 residues. CDR3 protein: CASSQAFGSTEAFF. The CDR3 DNA reads TGCGCCAGCAGCCAAGCATTCGGGAGCACTGAAGCTTTCTTT.

To note about this clone: At one of its ends the junction is not consistent with the germline gene, which may arise from a read error. The V and J genes are TRBV5-1 and TRBJ1-1; no definite D call. The CDR3 loop spans 15 amino acids. Germline loops: CDR1 SGHRS, CDR2 YFSETQ. In DNA, the CDR3 is TGCGCCAGCTGCTTTGATCCGGGGTCAGACACTGAAGCTTTCTTT. Residues: CASCFDPGSDTEAFF.

The gene calls are TRBV6-5 and TRBJ1-1, with 7 bases lining up with TRBD1. The V and J ends lost 2 bases and 0 bases, in that order; junction bases with no gene match: 6. The CDR3 is 16 amino acids. Germline CDR1 is MNHEY and CDR2 is SVGAGI. Here the CDR3 DNA reads TGTGCCAGCAGTTACATTCCAGGGGGAATGAACACTGAAGCTTTCTTT. This codes for CASSYIPGGMNTEAFF.

The gene calls are TRBV5-1 and TRBJ2-1, with 8 bases identical to TRBD2. Unmatched junction bases numbered 12, after V lost 4 bases and J lost 9 bases. This CDR3 is built from 15 residues. The germline V gene encodes CDR1 SGHRS and CDR2 YFSETQ. The CDR3 DNA sequence: TGCGCCAGCAGCCTGCGGGGGGATTCATTGACTGAGCAGTTCTTC. This translates into CASSLRGDSLTEQFF.

The V call is TRBV9, the J call TRBJ1-2; D call uncertain. Germline loops: CDR1 SGDLS, CDR2 YYNGEE. With 0 bases removed from V and 5 bases from J, the gap between germline ends came to 8 bases. The CDR3 sequence is 13 residues long. The CDR3 spells CASSVEPPYGYTF. Here the CDR3 DNA reads TGTGCCAGCAGCGTAGAGCCACCGTATGGCTACACCTTC.

The rearrangement joins TRBV2 to TRBJ1-1, with 7 bases aligning to TRBD1. Germline V gives CDR1 SNHLY, CDR2 FYNNEI. The CDR3 totals 15 residues. J was trimmed by 6 bases and V by 2 bases; bases with no gene match: 9. CDR3 sequence: CASSERQGKLSEAFF. CDR3 in DNA: TGTGCCAGCAGTGAAAGACAGGGAAAATTGTCTGAAGCTTTCTTT.

The rearrangement links TRBV2 to TRBJ2-5; possibly TRBD1 for D (6 bases). This CDR3 region has 12 residues. With 6 bases removed from V and 3 bases from J, the gap between germline ends came to 8 bases. Germline lookup yields CDR1 SNHLY and CDR2 FYNNEI. The CDR3 here is CASRDRKETQYF. The CDR3 DNA reads as TGTGCCAGCAGGGACAGAAAAGAGACCCAGTACTTC.

This chain joins TRBV14 and TRBJ1-1, with 7 nucleotides matching TRBD1. The length of the CDR3 is 13 residues. V lost 4 bases to trimming and J lost 4 bases; unmatched junction nucleotides: 3. Germline V gene sequence: CDR1 SGHDN, CDR2 FVKESK. CDR3 DNA sequence: TGTGCCAGCAGCCGTCGGACAGGCACTGAAGCTTTCTTT. Translation: CASSRRTGTEAFF.

The genes are TRBV5-3 and TRBJ1-2, with D maybe TRBD1 (6 bases). TRBV5-3 falls under the ORF class, with uncertain function. The CDR3 is 20 amino acids. The V and J ends lost 5 bases and 7 bases respectively, with 36 bases between them. The CDR3, as DNA: TGTGCCAGAAGGTTAAGGCTCCATACAGGGTATCCCCTTATCGGAGGTGGCTACACCTTC. This encodes CARRLRLHTGYPLIGGGYTF.

On this clone: A much larger clone sits a single nucleotide away, making a read error possible. The same CDR3 can be traced to other DNA sequences in this sample. The chain couples TRBV7-9 to TRBJ1-1; D is ambiguous. This CDR3 is built from 13 residues. The V end was cut by 3 bases, the J end by 1 base, with 6 bases between. Looked up from germline, CDR1 is SEHNR and CDR2 is FQNEAQ (reference sequence). The CDR3 region is CASSFSGNTEAFF. The CDR3 DNA sequence: TGTGCCAGCAGCTTTTCGGGGAACACTGAAGCTTTCTTT. The variable domain in full, completed from reference TRBV7-9 and TRBJ1-1, reads DTGVSQNPRHKITKRGQNVTFRCDPISEHNRLYWYRQTLGQGPEFLTYFQNEAQLEKSRLLSDRFSAERPKGSFSTLEIQRTEQGDSAMYLCASSFSGNTEAFFGQGTRLTVV.

The chain links TRBV5-6 to TRBJ1-3; a weak D match, TRBD1 (5 bases). This CDR3 has 14 amino acids. V was clipped by 0 bases and J by 3 bases, with 7 bases between them. Germline assignment: CDR1 SGHDT and CDR2 YYEEEE. The CDR3 spells CASSLGGGGNTIYF. The CDR3 DNA reads TGTGCCAGCAGCTTGGGGGGCGGTGGAAACACCATATATTTT.

This chain connects TRBV18 to TRBJ2-7; possible D gene TRBD1, 6 bases. Trimming took off 6 bases at V and 3 bases at J, with 15 bases between the two ends. This CDR3 contains 14 residues. Germline-derived CDR1 and CDR2 are KGHSH and LQKENI. The CDR3 DNA follows: TGTGCCAGCTCTCCCACAGGGAAGATCTACGAGCAGTACTTC. Translation gives CASSPTGKIYEQYF.

The chain uses TRBV27 and TRBJ2-7, with a tentative D call TRBD1 (5 bases). The CDR3 is made up of 15 amino acids. Germline CDR1 and CDR2: MNHEY and SMNVEV (reference sequence). Trimming took 5 bases from V and 5 from J, leaving 19 bases between them. In DNA form, the CDR3 reads TGTGCCAGCAGTCGGAAGGTTCAGGGTTTCGACGAGCAGTACTTC. This translates into CASSRKVQGFDEQYF.

The chain employs TRBV5-1 and TRBJ1-2; D not resolved. Germline V CDR1 and CDR2: SGHRS, YFSETQ. V was trimmed by 3 bases and J by 2 bases, leaving 11 bases between them. The CDR3 has 14 amino acids. CDR3 in amino acids: CASSWTESNYGYTF. In nucleotides, the CDR3 is TGCGCCAGCAGCTGGACTGAGTCGAACTATGGCTACACCTTC.

This chain links TRBV6-1 with TRBJ1-5; D might be TRBD1 (5 bases). Between the trimmed V and J ends, which lost 5 bases and 6 bases, there was a span of 11 bases. From germline, CDR1 is MNHNS and CDR2 SASEGT. CDR3 length: 13 residues. CDR3 coding DNA: TGTGCCAGCAGTTCCTACGGGGGTCAGCCCCAGCATTTT. It specifies CASSSYGGQPQHF.

J is TRBJ1-2 and V is TRBV29-1, with D hard to call. Trimming took off 0 bases at V and 2 bases at J, with 7 bases between the two ends. The CDR3 is 13 amino acids. CDR1 SQVTM and CDR2 ANQGSEA come from the germline V gene. In DNA form, the CDR3 reads TGCAGCGTTGAAGAATGGCAGAACTATGGCTACACCTTC. It encodes CSVEEWQNYGYTF.

The chain links TRBV7-9 to TRBJ2-5, with 10 bases lining up with TRBD1. The germline gives CDR1 SEHNR, CDR2 FQNEAQ (reference sequence). The CDR3 runs to 15 residues. V was clipped by 3 bases and J by 6 bases; unmatched bases: 7. CDR3 region: CASSFRDRGAKTQYF. The CDR3 nucleotides read TGTGCCAGCAGCTTCCGGGACAGGGGCGCGAAGACCCAGTACTTC.

V gene TRBV2 combines with J gene TRBJ2-2, with a weak D call TRBD2 (5 bases). V shed 6 bases and J shed 4 bases, with 6 bases lying between them. The CDR3 covers 12 residues. The germline V gene encodes CDR1 SNHLY and CDR2 FYNNEI. The CDR3 is CASRRVTGELFF. The CDR3 region has the DNA TGTGCCAGCAGGAGGGTCACCGGGGAGCTGTTTTTT.

The chain employs TRBV5-1 and TRBJ2-6, with 7 nucleotides matching TRBD1. CDR1 and CDR2 from the germline V gene are SGHRS and YFSETQ. The CDR3 extends over 15 amino acids. The V segment lost 0 bases and the J segment 12 bases; nucleotides outside the gene matches: 9. This chain's CDR3 is CASSLGTGVPGVLTF. In DNA form, the CDR3 reads TGCGCCAGCAGCTTGGGAACAGGGGTACCCGGCGTCCTGACTTTC.

This chain links TRBV6-1 with TRBJ1-2; TRBD1 matches 7 bases. The ends lost 2 bases at V and 7 bases at J; junction bases unmatched: 4. Germline loops: CDR1 MNHNS, CDR2 SASEGT. The CDR3 is made up of 13 amino acids. The chain's CDR3 is CASSERTGSGYTF. The CDR3 DNA follows: TGTGCCAGCAGTGAAAGGACAGGATCTGGCTACACCTTC.